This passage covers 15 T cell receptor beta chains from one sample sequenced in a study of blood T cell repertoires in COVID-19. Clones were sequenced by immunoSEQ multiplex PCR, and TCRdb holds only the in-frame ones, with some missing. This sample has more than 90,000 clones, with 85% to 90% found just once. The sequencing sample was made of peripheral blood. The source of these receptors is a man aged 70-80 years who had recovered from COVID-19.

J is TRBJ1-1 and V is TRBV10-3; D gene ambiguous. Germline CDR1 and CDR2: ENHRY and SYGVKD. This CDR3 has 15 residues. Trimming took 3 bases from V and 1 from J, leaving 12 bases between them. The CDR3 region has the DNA TGTGCCATCAGTGATCCCGGGTCTTCGAACACTGAAGCTTTCTTT. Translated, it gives CAISDPGSSNTEAFF.

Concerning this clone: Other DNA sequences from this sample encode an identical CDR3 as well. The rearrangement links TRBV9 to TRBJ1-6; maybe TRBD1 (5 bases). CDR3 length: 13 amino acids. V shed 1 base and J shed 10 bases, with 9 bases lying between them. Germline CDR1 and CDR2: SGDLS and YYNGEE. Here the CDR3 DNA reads TGTGCCAGCAGCGTAAGGGGTGGCTCACCCCTCCACTTT. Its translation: CASSVRGGSPLHF. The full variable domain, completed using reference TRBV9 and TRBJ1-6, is DSGVTQTPKHLITATGQRVTLRCSPRSGDLSVYWYQQSLDQGLQFLIQYYNGEERAKGNILERFSAQQFPDLHSELNLSSLELGDSALYFCASSVRGGSPLHFGNGTRLTVT.

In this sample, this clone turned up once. CDR3 coding DNA: TGCAGTGCTAGTTTTACAGGGGTCCCCACTGAAGCTTTCTTT. Its translation is CSASFTGVPTEAFF. The chain recombines TRBV20-1 with TRBJ1-1; 7 positions match TRBD1. The CDR3 is 14 amino acids. V shed 3 bases, J shed 4 bases, and the junction held 8 bases outside the gene matches. Germline lookup yields CDR1 DFQATT and CDR2 SNEGSKA (reference sequence).

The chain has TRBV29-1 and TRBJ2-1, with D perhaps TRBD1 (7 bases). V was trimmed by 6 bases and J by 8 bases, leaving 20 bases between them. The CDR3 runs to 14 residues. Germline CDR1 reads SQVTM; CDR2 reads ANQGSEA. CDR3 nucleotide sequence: TGCAGCGTCCAGGGGGGCAGGCGAGTGGATGAGCAGTTCTTC. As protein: CSVQGGRRVDEQFF.

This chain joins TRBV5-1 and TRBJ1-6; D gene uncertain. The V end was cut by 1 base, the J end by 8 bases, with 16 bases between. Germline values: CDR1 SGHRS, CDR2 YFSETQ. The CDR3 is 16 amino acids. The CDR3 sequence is CASSLYPGYTDSPLHF. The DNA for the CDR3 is TGCGCCAGCAGCTTGTATCCAGGATATACGGATTCACCCCTCCACTTT.

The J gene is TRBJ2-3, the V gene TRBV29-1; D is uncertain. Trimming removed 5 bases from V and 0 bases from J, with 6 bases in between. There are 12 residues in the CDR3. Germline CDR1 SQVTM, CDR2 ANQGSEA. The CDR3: CSVCTSTDTQYF. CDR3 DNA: TGCAGCGTTTGTACTAGCACAGATACGCAGTATTTT.

This CDR3 reads CASSLGQGYDTEAFF. The CDR3 coding sequence is TGCGCCAGCAGCTTAGGACAGGGTTATGACACTGAAGCTTTCTTT. This chain connects TRBV5-1 to TRBJ1-1, with 8 nucleotides matching TRBD1. With V trimmed by 2 bases and J by 3 bases, 6 bases remained unmatched. The CDR3 runs 15 residues. Per germline, CDR1 SGHRS and CDR2 YFSETQ.

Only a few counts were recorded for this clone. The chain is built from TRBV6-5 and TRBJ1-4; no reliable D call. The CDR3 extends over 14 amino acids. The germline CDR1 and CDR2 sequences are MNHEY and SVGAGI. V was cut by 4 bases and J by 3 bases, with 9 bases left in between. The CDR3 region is CASSSGDSNEKLFF. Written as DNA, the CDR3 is TGTGCCAGCAGTTCCGGGGATTCTAATGAAAAACTGTTTTTT.

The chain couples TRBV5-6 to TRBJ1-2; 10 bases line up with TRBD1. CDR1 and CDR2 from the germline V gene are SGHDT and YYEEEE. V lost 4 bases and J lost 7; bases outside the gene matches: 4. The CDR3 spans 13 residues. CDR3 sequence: CASSRDRGSGYTF. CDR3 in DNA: TGTGCCAGCAGCAGGGACAGGGGTAGTGGCTACACCTTC.

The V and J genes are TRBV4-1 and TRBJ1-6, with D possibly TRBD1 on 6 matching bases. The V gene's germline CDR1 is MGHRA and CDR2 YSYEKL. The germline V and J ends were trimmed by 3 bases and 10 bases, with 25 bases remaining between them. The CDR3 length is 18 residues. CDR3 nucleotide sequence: TGCGCCAGCAGCCAGAGTTCCCTGCCTGTGGGGGGGCAGTCACCCCTCCACTTT. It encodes CASSQSSLPVGGQSPLHF.

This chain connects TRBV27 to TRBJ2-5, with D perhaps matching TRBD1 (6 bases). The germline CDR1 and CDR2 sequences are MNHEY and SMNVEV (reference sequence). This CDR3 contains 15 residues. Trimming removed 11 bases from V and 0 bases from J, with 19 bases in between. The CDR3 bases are TGTGCCTGCTCGAGGGGGATTACGTACCAAGAGACCCAGTACTTC. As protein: CACSRGITYQETQYF.

DNA for the CDR3: TGTGCCAGCAGCCGAAGACAGGGTTCAACTGGAAACACCATATATTTT. As protein: CASSRRQGSTGNTIYF. The V gene is TRBV5-8, the J gene TRBJ1-3, with TRBD1 identical over 7 bases. Per germline, CDR1 SGHTS and CDR2 YDEGEE. The V and J ends lost 4 bases and 2 bases, in that order; junction bases with no gene match: 9. This CDR3 comprises 16 residues.

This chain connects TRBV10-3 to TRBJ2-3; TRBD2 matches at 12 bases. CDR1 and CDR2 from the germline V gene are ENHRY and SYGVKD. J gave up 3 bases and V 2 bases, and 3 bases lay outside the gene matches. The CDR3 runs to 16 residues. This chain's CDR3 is CAISEGLAGQTDTQYF. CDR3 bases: TGTGCCATCAGTGAGGGACTAGCGGGGCAAACAGATACGCAGTATTTT.

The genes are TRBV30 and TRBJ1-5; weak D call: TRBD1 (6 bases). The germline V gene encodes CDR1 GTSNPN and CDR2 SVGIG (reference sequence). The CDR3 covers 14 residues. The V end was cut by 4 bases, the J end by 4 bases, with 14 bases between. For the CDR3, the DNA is TGTGCCTGGAATCCAAAGGGGGATAATCAGCCCCAGCATTTT. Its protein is CAWNPKGDNQPQHF.

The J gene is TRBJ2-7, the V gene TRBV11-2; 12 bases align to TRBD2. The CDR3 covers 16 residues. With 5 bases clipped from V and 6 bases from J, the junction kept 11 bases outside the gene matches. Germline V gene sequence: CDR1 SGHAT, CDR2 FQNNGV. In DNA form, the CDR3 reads TGTGCCAGCAGCCCCCCGCTAGCGGGAGGGACCCGCGAGCAGTACTTC. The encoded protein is CASSPPLAGGTREQYF. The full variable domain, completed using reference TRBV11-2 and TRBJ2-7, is EAGVAQSPRYKIIEKRQSVAFWCNPISGHATLYWYQQILGQGPKLLIQFQNNGVVDDSQLPKDRFSAERLKGVDSTLKIQPAKLEDSAVYLCASSPPLAGGTREQYFGPGTRLTVT.